These 30 T cell receptor beta chains originate from one sample sequenced in a study of human T cells and chemical hapten exposure. Time point given: pre-sensitization, week 0. Treatment given: therapeutic diphenylcyclopropenone sensitization with weekly scalp DPC. TCRdb analysed the RACE reads with MiXCR anew, one entry per CDR3 protein. The sample has more than 300,000 distinct CDR3 sequences, approximately 5.1% seen once. Sequenced here: whole blood, sampled in connection with sensitization to the hapten diphenylcyclopropenone (DPC). The receptors stem from a woman in her forties or fifties with alopecia areata. Some clones in this sample may be carry-over from other donors' samples.

The CDR3 DNA reads TGTGCCAGCAGCTCTATATCGGGACTAAACACAGATACGCAGTATTTT. Its translation is CASSSISGLNTDTQYF. The chain uses TRBV13 and TRBJ2-3, with TRBD2 identical over 7 bases. CDR3 length equals 16 residues. Per germline, CDR1 PRHDT and CDR2 FYEKMQ (reference sequence). V dropped 4 bases and J dropped 2; count of bases not matched to a gene: 9.

This clonotype was picked up many times. The chain carries TRBV6-5 and TRBJ2-7; 9 positions match TRBD1. The ends lost 4 bases at V and 9 bases at J; junction bases unmatched: 10. The CDR3 length is 14 residues. Germline values: CDR1 MNHEY, CDR2 SVGAGI. The CDR3 is CASSSRTGAGPQYF. CDR3 DNA: TGTGCCAGCAGTTCCAGGACAGGGGCCGGGCCGCAGTACTTC.

The table lists this clonotype with many counts. The J gene is TRBJ2-4, the V gene TRBV12-3 or TRBV12-4; D call uncertain. With 3 bases removed from V and 6 bases from J, the gap between germline ends came to 9 bases. The CDR3 runs to 13 residues. CDR3 loop: CASSFTSPNIQYF. For the CDR3, the DNA is TGTGCCAGCAGTTTTACCAGTCCAAACATTCAGTACTTC.

The V and J genes are TRBV5-6 and TRBJ2-1, with a possible D match to TRBD2 (5 bases). CDR3 length equals 14 residues. The V and J ends lost 2 bases and 10 bases respectively, with 16 bases between them. Germline CDR1 and CDR2: SGHDT and YYEEEE. The CDR3 loop is CASSFGELLGEQFF. The CDR3 nucleotides read TGTGCCAGCAGCTTTGGGGAGCTCTTGGGGGAGCAGTTCTTC.

This clonotype was observed at least ten times. CDR3 residues: CASTMGQNQETQYF. The CDR3 DNA follows: TGTGCCAGCACCATGGGACAGAACCAAGAGACCCAGTACTTC. The chain joins TRBV6-1 to TRBJ2-5; 7 bases map to TRBD1. The CDR3 is 14 residues long. CDR1 is MNHNS and CDR2 is SASEGT in the germline V gene. Trimming cost V 7 bases and J 0 bases; bases outside gene matches: 5.

This clonotype has a handful of counts. The V gene is TRBV29-1, the J gene TRBJ1-1, with D perhaps TRBD1 (6 bases). The CDR3 covers 13 residues. V was clipped by 3 bases and J by 0 bases, with 8 bases between them. The germline gives CDR1 SQVTM, CDR2 ANQGSEA. CDR3 region: CSVDAGVNTEAFF. The CDR3 nucleotides read TGCAGCGTTGACGCAGGGGTGAACACTGAAGCTTTCTTT.

This clonotype has a count of ten or more. The rearrangement uses TRBV19 and TRBJ2-5; D gene unclear. Germline-derived CDR1 and CDR2 are LNHDA and SQIVND (reference sequence). This CDR3 contains 14 residues. The V and J ends lost 4 bases and 5 bases respectively, with 14 bases between them. The CDR3 nucleotides read TGTGCCAGTAGTACTGGACGGGCTCGTGAGACCCAGTACTTC. This sequence encodes CASSTGRARETQYF.

This clonotype appeared many times. CDR3 residues: CASGEIRLTEAFF. The CDR3 DNA follows: TGTGCCAGCGGGGAGATAAGGCTGACTGAAGCTTTCTTT. The genes are TRBV28 and TRBJ1-1, with unresolved D. Germline loops: CDR1 MDHEN, CDR2 SYDVKM. The CDR3 extends over 13 amino acids. The V end lost 8 bases, the J end lost 5 bases, and 15 bases lay between the germline ends.

In its sample, this clonotype was seen a few times. The chain joins TRBV14 to TRBJ2-1, with D unresolved. This CDR3 has 12 residues. Germline V gene lookup returns CDR1 SGHDN and CDR2 FVKESK. The germline V and J ends were trimmed by 0 bases and 7 bases, with 4 bases remaining between them. The CDR3 spells CASSQDWNEQFF. In nucleotides, the CDR3 is TGTGCCAGCAGCCAAGATTGGAATGAGCAGTTCTTC.

This clonotype appeared many times. J is TRBJ2-1 and V is TRBV7-6; 7 nucleotides agree with TRBD2. CDR1 is SGHVS, CDR2 FNYEAQ, per germline. CDR3 length: 18 amino acids. V shed 5 bases and J 1 base; nucleotides not matched to a gene: 14. The CDR3 is CASSPRRVGGGSYNEQFF. DNA for the CDR3: TGTGCCAGCAGCCCAAGGCGGGTTGGCGGGGGATCCTACAATGAGCAGTTCTTC.

Ten or more counts support this clonotype. The chain carries TRBV6-6 and TRBJ1-1, with D hard to call. The germline V gene encodes CDR1 MNHNY and CDR2 SVGAGI (reference sequence). Trimming pared 7 bases from V and 2 bases from J, leaving 8 bases between. This CDR3 contains 12 residues. The CDR3 loop reads CASIKRNTEAFF. CDR3 nucleotides: TGTGCCAGCATCAAGAGAAACACTGAAGCTTTCTTT.

This clonotype has at least ten counts. The chain has TRBV24-1 and TRBJ2-2; TRBD2 agrees at 7 bases. V gave up 6 bases and J gave up 7 bases; unmatched junction bases: 10. The length of the CDR3 is 15 residues. The germline CDR1 and CDR2 sequences are KGHDR and SFDVKD. The CDR3 region has the DNA TGTGCCACCAGTCCTAGCGGCCCCTTGGACGGGGAGCTGTTTTTT. Residues: CATSPSGPLDGELFF.

The CDR3 spells CSAPLGGVADTQYF. Here the CDR3 DNA reads TGCAGTGCTCCCCTGGGAGGGGTCGCAGATACGCAGTATTTT. The chain carries TRBV20-1 and TRBJ2-3; TRBD2 agrees at 7 bases. Germline V gene data show CDR1 as DFQATT and CDR2 as SNEGSKA (reference sequence). The trim removed 5 bases at V and 4 bases at J, leaving 9 bases unmatched. CDR3 length equals 14 residues.

The chain combines TRBV2 with TRBJ2-5, with 15 nucleotides matching TRBD2. Looked up from germline, CDR1 is SNHLY and CDR2 is FYNNEI. The V segment lost 6 bases and the J segment 11 bases; nucleotides outside the gene matches: 10. The CDR3 covers 15 residues. The CDR3 DNA reads TGTGCCAGCAGGGAACCGGGACTAGCGGGAGGTAATCAGTACTTC. Encoded protein: CASREPGLAGGNQYF.

This clonotype was seen more than once but under ten times. V usage is TRBV28 and J usage is TRBJ2-7, with 10 bases that match TRBD1. The CDR3 consists of 15 residues. V lost 8 bases to trimming and J lost 2 bases; unmatched junction nucleotides: 9. Germline CDR1 and CDR2: MDHEN and SYDVKM. Here the CDR3 DNA reads TGTGCCAGCTCCACCCCGGGACAGGGGCCCTACGAGCAGTACTTC. Translating it yields CASSTPGQGPYEQYF.

This clonotype appeared many times. The V and J genes are TRBV2 and TRBJ2-1; 10 bases line up with TRBD2. The CDR3 totals 20 residues. CDR1 and CDR2 (germline): SNHLY, FYNNEI. V shed 5 bases and J 6 bases; nucleotides not matched to a gene: 22. CDR3 nucleotide sequence: TGTGCCAGCAGTCTAGACCAGCTGGGGCCTAGCGGGAGTGGTGGCAATGAGCAGTTCTTC. Encoded protein: CASSLDQLGPSGSGGNEQFF.

Ten or more counts support this clonotype. The chain carries TRBV29-1 and TRBJ2-2; TRBD1 matches at 9 bases. The CDR3 loop spans 14 amino acids. The germline gives CDR1 SQVTM, CDR2 ANQGSEA. V gave up 5 bases and J gave up 1 base; unmatched junction bases: 2. This CDR3 reads CSVRTGENTGELFF. The CDR3 nucleotides are TGCAGCGTTAGGACAGGGGAGAACACCGGGGAGCTGTTTTTT.

This clonotype came up a few times. The chain is built from TRBV2 and TRBJ2-3; TRBD2 is a possible D gene (6 bases). The CDR3 runs to 15 residues. Between the trimmed V and J ends, which lost 3 bases and 0 bases, there was a span of 10 bases. Germline lookup yields CDR1 SNHLY and CDR2 FYNNEI. CDR3 nucleotide sequence: TGTGCCAGCAGTGATATTGGGACTAGCACAGATACGCAGTATTTT. It encodes CASSDIGTSTDTQYF.

V gene TRBV28 combines with J gene TRBJ2-7, with D tentatively TRBD1 (5 bases). Trimming stripped 2 bases from V and 0 bases from J, with 8 bases between. CDR3 size: 14 residues. Germline V gives CDR1 MDHEN, CDR2 SYDVKM. The CDR3 bases are TGTGCCAGCAGTTTACAGGGCCCCTCCTACGAGCAGTACTTC. Its translation is CASSLQGPSYEQYF.

This clonotype was observed at least ten times. V usage is TRBV9 and J usage is TRBJ2-6; D call uncertain. V was shortened by 4 bases and J by 0 bases, with 8 bases between the two germline ends. Looked up from germline, CDR1 is SGDLS and CDR2 is YYNGEE. The CDR3 consists of 15 residues. CDR3 DNA sequence: TGTGCCAGCAGCCCCCGTTACTCTGGGGCCAACGTCCTGACTTTC. Its translation: CASSPRYSGANVLTF.

The chain couples TRBV3-1 to TRBJ2-7, with a possible D match to TRBD2 (5 bases). Trimming stripped 2 bases from V and 4 bases from J, with 12 bases between. The CDR3 is 14 residues long. The germline V gene encodes CDR1 LGHDT and CDR2 YNNKEL (reference sequence). The CDR3 spells CASSQSQAAYEQYF. The CDR3 DNA reads as TGTGCCAGCAGCCAATCTCAAGCGGCTTACGAGCAGTACTTC.

The table lists this clonotype with many counts. The chain employs TRBV9 and TRBJ2-2; no definite D call. Germline V gives CDR1 SGDLS, CDR2 YYNGEE. The CDR3 totals 14 residues. Between the trimmed V and J ends, which lost 4 bases and 1 base, there was a span of 8 bases. The chain's CDR3 is CASSKKLNTGELFF. The CDR3 DNA follows: TGTGCCAGCAGCAAGAAGCTGAACACCGGGGAGCTGTTTTTT.

This clonotype was found many times. V is TRBV20-1 and J is TRBJ1-5; no firm D call. CDR1 and CDR2 from the germline V gene are DFQATT and SNEGSKA (reference sequence). CDR3 length: 14 residues. The V end lost 0 bases, the J end lost 3 bases, and 9 bases lay between the germline ends. In nucleotides, the CDR3 is TGCAGTGCTAGAGATCTCGCTACCAATCAGCCCCAGCATTTT. Protein product: CSARDLATNQPQHF.

This clonotype was seen repeatedly, ten times or more. The rearrangement joins TRBV13 to TRBJ2-1, with D perhaps TRBD1 (6 bases). This CDR3 has 16 residues. Germline lookup yields CDR1 PRHDT and CDR2 FYEKMQ (reference sequence). V was trimmed by 5 bases and J by 0 bases, leaving 14 bases between them. The DNA for the CDR3 is TGTGCCAGCAGCGGAGAACAGGGTAGCTCCTACAATGAGCAGTTCTTC. The encoded protein is CASSGEQGSSYNEQFF.

This clonotype was seen many times. This chain uses TRBV5-1 with TRBJ1-1; possible D gene TRBD1, 6 bases. The germline V and J ends were trimmed by 3 bases and 5 bases, with 17 bases remaining between them. Germline loops: CDR1 SGHRS, CDR2 YFSETQ. The CDR3 is 15 residues long. Written as DNA, the CDR3 is TGCGCCAGCAGCTGGGACACCGGGGTATGGACTGAAGCTTTCTTT. This translates into CASSWDTGVWTEAFF. Full variable domain (remainder filled in from reference TRBV5-1 and TRBJ1-1): KAGVTQTPRYLIKTRGQQVTLSCSPISGHRSVSWYQQTPGQGLQFLFEYFSETQRNKGNFPGRFSGRQFSNSRSEMNVSTLELGDSALYLCASSWDTGVWTEAFFGQGTRLTVV.

In its sample, this clonotype was seen many times. The chain joins TRBV27 to TRBJ1-5; D gene ambiguous. The CDR3 is made up of 16 amino acids. Looked up from germline, CDR1 is MNHEY and CDR2 is SMNVEV (reference sequence). Trimming shortened V by 5 bases and J by 1 base, and 15 bases separated the two germline ends. CDR3 coding DNA: TGTGCCAGCAGTCCATCGGGGTTTCCCAGCAATCAGCCCCAGCATTTT. The encoded protein is CASSPSGFPSNQPQHF.

This clonotype was observed at least ten times. The chain links TRBV4-2 to TRBJ1-2; no clear D. This CDR3 comprises 14 residues. V was clipped by 2 bases and J by 11 bases, with 18 bases between them. Germline-derived CDR1 and CDR2 are LGHNA and YNFKEQ. Written as DNA, the CDR3 is TGTGCCAGCAGCCAATCCAGGCAGGAAGGGTCATACACCTTC. It encodes CASSQSRQEGSYTF.

This clonotype showed up many times. The V call is TRBV5-1, the J call TRBJ1-5; D not certain. Germline lookup yields CDR1 SGHRS and CDR2 YFSETQ. Trimming shortened V by 7 bases and J by 4 bases, and 12 bases separated the two germline ends. This CDR3 contains 13 residues. CDR3 bases: TGCGCCAGCCTTAGACGGACGAATCAGCCCCAGCATTTT. It codes for CASLRRTNQPQHF.

This sequence joins TRBV20-1 and TRBJ1-1; the D gene is possibly TRBD1 (6 bases). In germline, CDR1 is DFQATT, CDR2 SNEGSKA (reference sequence). Trimming removed 0 bases at V and 11 bases at J, with 13 bases between. The CDR3 is made up of 12 amino acids. In DNA form, the CDR3 reads TGCAGTGCTAGAGAACCCGGGGGCGCTGCTTTCTTT. Amino acids: CSAREPGGAAFF.

This clonotype appeared many times. V usage is TRBV6-2 or TRBV6-3 and J usage is TRBJ2-7, with TRBD1 matching over 8 bases. Germline CDR1 reads MNHEY; CDR2 reads SVGEGT. Trimming removed 5 bases from V and 3 bases from J; junction bases left unmatched: 6. The CDR3 spans 14 residues. The chain's CDR3 is CASSATGDRYEQYF. Here the CDR3 DNA reads TGTGCCAGCAGTGCGACAGGGGACCGCTACGAGCAGTACTTC.